The 20 T cell receptor beta chains reported below all come from one sample, sequenced in a study of cytomegalovirus exposure and HLA in healthy donors. Sequencing used immunoSEQ multiplex PCR; TCRdb keeps in-frame clones, though not all of them. The table shows around 300,000 clones, with 65% to 90% occurring only once. Sequencing was done on a sample of PBMCs. Source of these receptors: a woman under 30 in good health and CMV-seronegative.

This chain connects TRBV9 to TRBJ1-2; 7 bases are shared with TRBD1. CDR3 size: 19 residues. From germline, CDR1 is SGDLS and CDR2 YYNGEE. Trimming removed 0 bases from V and 5 bases from J; junction bases left unmatched: 19. This CDR3 is CASSVAKEGRGSLVYGYTF. The CDR3 DNA reads as TGTGCCAGCAGCGTAGCAAAGGAGGGCAGGGGGAGCCTCGTGTATGGCTACACCTTC. Full variable domain (missing parts from reference TRBV9 and TRBJ1-2): DSGVTQTPKHLITATGQRVTLRCSPRSGDLSVYWYQQSLDQGLQFLIQYYNGEERAKGNILERFSAQQFPDLHSELNLSSLELGDSALYFCASSVAKEGRGSLVYGYTFGSGTRLTVV.

The gene calls are TRBV5-5 and TRBJ1-2; tentative D call: TRBD1 (5 bases). The CDR3 contains 14 residues. The ends were cut back, 4 bases at V and 7 bases at J, with 17 bases in the middle. Germline lookup yields CDR1 SGHKS and CDR2 YYEKEE (reference sequence). The CDR3 sequence is CASSPGGMMGGYTF. CDR3 coding DNA: TGTGCCAGCAGCCCCGGGGGGATGATGGGTGGCTACACCTTC.

CDR3 residues: CASSLGNRAEKLFF. The CDR3 DNA sequence: TGCGCCAGCAGCTTGGGGAACAGGGCTGAAAAACTGTTTTTT. The chain combines TRBV5-1 with TRBJ1-4, with a possible D match to TRBD1 (6 bases). The V and J ends lost 0 bases and 7 bases respectively, with 10 bases between them. The CDR3 length is 14 residues. Per the germline V gene, CDR1 is SGHRS and CDR2 is YFSETQ.

This chain connects TRBV20-1 to TRBJ1-1; 9 positions agree with TRBD1. V dropped 7 bases and J dropped 11; count of bases not matched to a gene: 8. This CDR3 is built from 11 residues. Germline V gene lookup returns CDR1 DFQATT and CDR2 SNEGSKA (reference sequence). CDR3 in amino acids: CSGKTDRGAFF. In DNA, the CDR3 is TGCAGTGGAAAGACCGACAGGGGGGCTTTCTTT.

The rearrangement links TRBV30 to TRBJ1-2, with D hard to call. Trimming removed 3 bases at V and 4 bases at J, with 12 bases between. The CDR3 loop spans 13 amino acids. Per germline, CDR1 GTSNPN and CDR2 SVGIG (reference sequence). The CDR3 protein is CAWSLDGTYGYTF. The CDR3, as DNA: TGTGCCTGGAGCCTAGACGGTACCTATGGCTACACCTTC.

The V gene is TRBV28, the J gene TRBJ1-6, with 7 bases identical to TRBD1. Germline values: CDR1 MDHEN, CDR2 SYDVKM. The CDR3 runs 16 residues. Losses at the gene ends were 2 bases for V and 6 bases for J; bases not matched to a gene: 7. CDR3 DNA sequence: TGTGCCAGCAGTTTAAACAGGGGCCCTATTAATTCACCCCTCCACTTT. Translation: CASSLNRGPINSPLHF.

This clone was picked up a small number of times. The chain employs TRBV28 and TRBJ1-1; D is perhaps TRBD1 (5 bases). V lost 5 bases, J lost 5 bases, and 12 bases lay in between. Germline V gene sequence: CDR1 MDHEN, CDR2 SYDVKM. The CDR3 totals 13 residues. CDR3 in DNA: TGTGCCAGCAGTGACGCAGGGATGACTGAAGCTTTCTTT. Its protein is CASSDAGMTEAFF.

CDR3 DNA sequence: TGTGCCTGGAGCCTGGACAGGAGCCGGGGTACGCAGTATTTT. Protein sequence: CAWSLDRSRGTQYF. This chain connects TRBV30 to TRBJ2-3; 7 nucleotides agree with TRBD1. Germline values: CDR1 GTSNPN, CDR2 SVGIG (reference sequence). The CDR3 covers 14 residues. J was trimmed by 8 bases and V by 3 bases; bases with no gene match: 11.

V and J are TRBV4-3 and TRBJ2-2; 9 bases are a match to TRBD1. Germline V gene sequence: CDR1 LGHNA, CDR2 YSLEER. The CDR3 is made up of 15 amino acids. Losses at the gene ends were 4 bases for V and 0 bases for J; bases not matched to a gene: 0. The CDR3 DNA sequence: TGCGCCAGCAGCCGGACAGGGGCGAACACCGGGGAGCTGTTTTTT. Protein: CASSRTGANTGELFF.

The chain joins TRBV7-2 to TRBJ1-6; D not certain. Germline loops: CDR1 SGHTA, CDR2 FQGNSA. Trimming removed 0 bases at V and 0 bases at J, with 6 bases between. The CDR3 is made up of 16 amino acids. CDR3 bases: TGTGCCAGCAGCTTAGCGGTTAGCTCCTATAATTCACCCCTCCACTTT. Amino acids: CASSLAVSSYNSPLHF.

V and J are TRBV18 and TRBJ1-5; D may be TRBD1 (6 bases). The ends were cut back, 6 bases at V and 5 bases at J, with 14 bases in the middle. Looked up from germline, CDR1 is KGHSH and CDR2 is LQKENI. This CDR3 has 14 residues. The chain's CDR3 is CASSYGTQDQPQHF. The CDR3 nucleotides are TGTGCCAGCTCTTACGGGACACAAGATCAGCCCCAGCATTTT.

The chain uses TRBV9 and TRBJ2-1; 15 nucleotides agree with TRBD2. The CDR3 extends over 18 amino acids. Germline V gene sequence: CDR1 SGDLS, CDR2 YYNGEE. V lost 6 bases and J lost 2; bases outside the gene matches: 9. The CDR3 DNA follows: TGTGCCAGCACCCGGACTAGCGGGGGGGCCGAAACCTACAATGAGCAGTTCTTC. Translation: CASTRTSGGAETYNEQFF.

The gene calls are TRBV15 and TRBJ2-7; TRBD2 might be the D (5 bases). CDR1 and CDR2 (germline): LNHNV, YYDKDF (reference sequence). The length of the CDR3 is 15 residues. V was clipped by 0 bases and J by 3 bases, with 12 bases between them. CDR3 coding DNA: TGTGCCACCAGCAGAGATCAAGCGGAACTCTACGAGCAGTACTTC. Its translation is CATSRDQAELYEQYF.

The chain recombines TRBV5-4 with TRBJ2-7; a possible D gene is TRBD2 (5 bases). Germline CDR1 reads SGHNT; CDR2 reads YYREEE (reference sequence). Between the trimmed V and J ends, which lost 4 bases and 9 bases, there was a span of 20 bases. This CDR3 region has 14 residues. CDR3: CASSTGSDPTGQYF. The CDR3 DNA is TGTGCCAGCAGCACGGGGTCGGACCCTACGGGGCAGTACTTC.

This clone was observed a few times. The CDR3 bases are TGTGCCAGCAGTGACATGTCGACAGGGGGGACAGATACGCAGTATTTT. It codes for CASSDMSTGGTDTQYF. The chain employs TRBV6-4 and TRBJ2-3; 9 nucleotides match TRBD1. The CDR3 has 16 amino acids. After removal of 2 bases from V and 3 bases from J, the junction contained 6 bases not matched to a gene. Germline CDR1 and CDR2: MRHNA and SNTAGT.

This chain uses TRBV9 with TRBJ1-4; D gene uncertain. V gave up 4 bases and J gave up 4 bases, with 11 bases separating them. Germline CDR1 SGDLS, CDR2 YYNGEE. This CDR3 contains 14 residues. CDR3 DNA sequence: TGTGCCAGCAGCCCAAAGGGAGTTAATGAAAAACTGTTTTTT. Protein product: CASSPKGVNEKLFF.

This clone came up once. The chain recombines TRBV27 with TRBJ2-7; TRBD1 aligns across 12 bases. This CDR3 is 15 amino acids long. V was clipped by 6 bases and J by 6 bases; unmatched bases: 9. Germline CDR1 and CDR2: MNHEY and SMNVEV (reference sequence). The chain's CDR3 is CASRGSGTGGSEQYF. CDR3 DNA: TGTGCCAGCAGAGGATCCGGGACAGGGGGCTCCGAGCAGTACTTC.

The J gene is TRBJ1-5, the V gene TRBV4-3; D call uncertain. Germline V gene data show CDR1 as LGHNA and CDR2 as YSLEER. This CDR3 is built from 13 residues. With 1 base removed from V and 6 bases from J, the gap between germline ends came to 7 bases. The CDR3 DNA reads as TGCGCCAGCAGCCAAGGGGAGGGTCAGCCCCAGCATTTT. This translates into CASSQGEGQPQHF.

The chain carries TRBV5-1 and TRBJ1-2, with TRBD1 as a possible D gene (6 bases). Trimming shortened V by 4 bases and J by 7 bases, and 14 bases separated the two germline ends. This CDR3 contains 13 residues. Germline V gene data show CDR1 as SGHRS and CDR2 as YFSETQ. CDR3 sequence: CASSRTGSGGYTF. Here the CDR3 DNA reads TGCGCCAGCAGCAGAACAGGGTCCGGTGGCTACACCTTC.

A note on this clone: The conserved phenylalanine or tryptophan is not found at the CDR3 terminus, so this likely reflects a read error. It is unclear where the CDR3 begins or ends on the DNA, so no DNA is shown, and the CDR3 is as TCRdb lists it. The V gene is TRBV18, the J gene TRBJ1-5; no check of the table's D call, TRBD1, against the DNA was made. The CDR3 contains 12 residues when both ends are counted. Germline V gene lookup returns CDR1 KGHSH and CDR2 LQKENI. The CDR3: CASSPGTGDQFY.